Listed here is a single T cell receptor beta chain. Its specificity is unknown. This sample is part of a study of T cell repertoires in cytomegalovirus infection. Overall study context: Peptides in the study included HLA-C-restricted and HLA-B-restricted CMV epitopes. CMV infection plus the matching HLA type was flagged by public TCR beta signatures.

Germline loops: CDR1 SGHVS, CDR2 FNYEAQ. CDR3 size: 18 residues. V lost 2 bases to trimming and J lost 6 bases, with 23 bases between them. TCRdb re-analysed the reads in MiXCR, keeping a single row per CDR3 protein. The sample yields 650,000 to 900,000 distinct CDR3 sequences, 32% seen once. The genes are TRBV7-6 and TRBJ2-1; perhaps TRBD1 as D (7 bases). This receptor was taken from a human donor in good health (CMV status not recorded). Some clones in this sample may be carry-over from other donors' samples. The sequences come from cultured CD8+ T cells from PBMCs, collected from culture after CMV antigen stimulation. The CDR3: CASSLRSPGGHLSNEQFF. The CDR3 nucleotides are TGTGCCAGCAGCTTAAGATCCCCAGGGGGGCATTTGTCCAATGAGCAGTTCTTC. Full variable domain (rest looked up from reference TRBV7-6 and TRBJ2-1): GAGVSQSPRYKVTKRGQDVALRCDPISGHVSLYWYRQALGQGPEFLTYFNYEAQQDKSGLPNDRFSAERPEGSISTLTIQRTEQRDSAMYRCASSLRSPGGHLSNEQFFGPGTRLTVL.